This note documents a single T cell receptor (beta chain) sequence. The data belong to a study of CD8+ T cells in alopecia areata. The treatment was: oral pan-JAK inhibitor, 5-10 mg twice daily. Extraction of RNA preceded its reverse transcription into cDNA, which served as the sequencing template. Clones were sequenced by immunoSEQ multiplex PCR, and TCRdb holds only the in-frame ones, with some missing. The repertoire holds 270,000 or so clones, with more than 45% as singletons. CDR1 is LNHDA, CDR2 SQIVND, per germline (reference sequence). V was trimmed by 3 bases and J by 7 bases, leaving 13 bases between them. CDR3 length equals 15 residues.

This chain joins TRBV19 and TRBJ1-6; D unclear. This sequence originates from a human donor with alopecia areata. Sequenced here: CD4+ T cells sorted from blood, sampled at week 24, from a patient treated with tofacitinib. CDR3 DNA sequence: TGTGCCAGTAGTATGAGGCCGAATTACAATTCACCCCTCCACTTT. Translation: CASSMRPNYNSPLHF.